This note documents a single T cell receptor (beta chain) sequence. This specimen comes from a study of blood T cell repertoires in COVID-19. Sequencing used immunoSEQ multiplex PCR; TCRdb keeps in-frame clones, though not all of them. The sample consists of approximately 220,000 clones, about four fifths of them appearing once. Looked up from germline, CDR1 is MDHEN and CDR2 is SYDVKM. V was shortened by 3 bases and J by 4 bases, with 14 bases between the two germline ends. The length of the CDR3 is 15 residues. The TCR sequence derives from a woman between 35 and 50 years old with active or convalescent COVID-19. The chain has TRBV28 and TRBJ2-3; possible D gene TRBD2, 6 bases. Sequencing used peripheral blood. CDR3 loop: CASSFSSRRADTQYF. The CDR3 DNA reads TGTGCCAGCAGTTTTAGCTCCAGGAGGGCAGATACGCAGTATTTT.